This entry features one T cell receptor (beta chain) sequence. Its antigen is as yet unknown. Combined were second doses at about 4 or about 12 weeks. Deletions cut 0 bases from V and 4 bases from J, with 10 bases between. The CDR3 is 14 residues long. Germline V gives CDR1 LGHNA, CDR2 YNFKEQ. Produced via immunoSEQ multiplex PCR; TCRdb's table is partial and in-frame only. The sample lists 160,000 or so clones, approximately 87% occurring once. The sample originates from a study of T cell responses to AZD1222 COVID-19 vaccine. Study observations and caveats: Across the whole spike, CD4 TCRs peaked at regions 160-218 and 743-854. Donor demographics were predominantly white British with a female majority; clonal diversity may be underestimated.

This material consisted of peripheral blood, taken 28 days after the second AZD1222 dose. This sequence originates from an adult who received the AZD1222 COVID-19 vaccine. The V call is TRBV4-2, the J call TRBJ2-7, with D hard to call. The CDR3 sequence: CASSQEKLDYEQYF. In DNA, the CDR3 is TGTGCCAGCAGCCAAGAGAAGCTCGATTACGAGCAGTACTTC.